The rows below give T cell receptor beta chains drawn from one sample of a study of blood T cell repertoires in COVID-19. TCRdb's copy holds only in-frame clones and misses some; the assay was immunoSEQ multiplex PCR. The sample carries about 60,000 clones, roughly two thirds recorded once. Sequences were obtained from peripheral blood. The receptors were gathered from a woman in her sixties or seventies with COVID-19, enrolled during active disease. CDR3s include the opening cysteine and the closing phenylalanine or tryptophan. The D gene is left open where the match is weak. Some rows mark clone size as missing; the rest say once, few, many or name a class of expanded clone.

v_call	d_call	cdr3_length	j_call	clone_size	cdr3_aa	cdr3_nt
TRBV21-1	.	16	TRBJ1-6	.	CASSSGQGSYNSPLHF	TGTGCCAGCAGCTCGGGACAGGGGTCCTATAATTCACCCCTCCACTTT
TRBV6-2/TRBV6-3	.	17	TRBJ1-5	.	CASSYSPPQISNQPQHF	TGTGCCAGCAGTTACTCGCCCCCACAAATTAGCAATCAGCCCCAGCATTTT
TRBV24-1	.	15	TRBJ2-5	.	CATSDSQGVVETQYF	TGTGCCACCAGTGATTCACAGGGAGTGGTAGAGACCCAGTACTTC
TRBV5-4	.	13	TRBJ2-3	.	CASSRELLDTQYF	TGTGCCAGCAGCCGCGAGCTTTTGGATACGCAGTATTTT
TRBV11-2	.	15	TRBJ2-3	.	CASSRAGAHTDTQYF	TGTGCCAGTAGCAGGGCAGGGGCGCACACAGATACGCAGTATTTT
TRBV9	TRBD2	16	TRBJ2-1	.	CASSRGLAGGLDEQFF	TGTGCCAGCAGCCGGGGGCTAGCGGGGGGCCTGGATGAGCAGTTCTTC
TRBV2	TRBD1	15	TRBJ1-1	.	CASALQGPRDTEAFF	TGTGCCAGCGCCTTACAGGGGCCCCGGGACACTGAAGCTTTCTTT
TRBV27	.	13	TRBJ2-1	.	CASSPREYNEQFF	TGTGCCAGCAGTCCTCGGGAGTATAATGAGCAGTTCTTC
TRBV7-3	TRBD2	15	TRBJ2-1	.	CASSPAGGPMNEQFF	TGTGCCAGCAGCCCCGCGGGGGGGCCCATGAATGAGCAGTTCTTC
TRBV7-3	TRBD2	15	TRBJ2-5	.	CASSLNGGGAETQYF	TGTGCCAGCAGCTTAAATGGCGGGGGGGCCGAGACCCAGTACTTC
TRBV5-1	.	15	TRBJ2-6	.	CASSLESSGANVLTF	TGCGCCAGCAGCTTGGAGAGCTCTGGGGCCAACGTCCTGACTTTC
TRBV14	.	12	TRBJ1-4	.	CASSPWEGFLFF	TGTGCCAGCAGCCCTTGGGAGGGTTTTCTGTTTTTT
TRBV5-6	TRBD1	15	TRBJ1-4	.	CASSFTADRGEKLFF	TGTGCCAGCAGCTTCACCGCGGACAGGGGAGAAAAACTGTTTTTT
TRBV28	.	14	TRBJ1-2	.	CASSLYPGLDGYTF	TGTGCCAGCAGTTTATACCCAGGATTGGATGGCTACACCTTC
TRBV5-1	.	14	TRBJ2-1	.	CASSAAQPGNEQFF	TGCGCCAGCAGCGCGGCCCAACCTGGGAATGAGCAGTTCTTC
TRBV2	.	15	TRBJ1-2	.	CASSVWQGGVYGYTF	TGTGCCAGCAGTGTATGGCAGGGCGGAGTTTATGGCTACACCTTC
TRBV19	TRBD2	16	TRBJ2-2	.	CASSIGLAGVAGELFF	TGTGCCAGTAGTATAGGACTAGCGGGAGTAGCCGGGGAGCTGTTTTTT
TRBV2	TRBD1	14	TRBJ1-4	.	CASSNRGGNEKLFF	TGTGCCAGCAGTAACAGGGGGGGTAATGAAAAACTGTTTTTT
TRBV19	TRBD2	16	TRBJ2-3	.	CASSPRTSGATDTQYF	TGTGCCAGTAGCCCCCGAACTAGCGGGGCGACAGATACGCAGTATTTT
TRBV7-9	.	13	TRBJ1-2	.	CASSTPGLKGYTF	TGTGCCAGCAGCACACCGGGTCTGAAGGGCTACACCTTC
TRBV7-2	TRBD1	14	TRBJ1-2	.	CASSLRQGDYGYTF	TGTGCCAGCAGCTTAAGACAGGGCGACTATGGCTACACCTTC
TRBV5-1	.	15	TRBJ1-6	few	CASSTTTGSNSPLHF	TGCGCCAGCAGCACCACGACAGGAAGCAATTCACCCCTCCACTTT
TRBV5-1	.	13	TRBJ2-4	.	CASSLVPRDIQYF	TGCGCCAGCAGCTTGGTGCCTCGGGACATTCAGTACTTC
TRBV11-3	TRBD2	19	TRBJ2-2	.	CASSSSLGGLAGGTGELFF	TGTGCCAGCAGCTCTTCTCTTGGTGGACTAGCGGGAGGGACCGGGGAGCTGTTTTTT
TRBV19	.	14	TRBJ2-3	.	CASSTGRTTDTQYF	TGTGCCAGTAGTACAGGGAGGACCACAGATACGCAGTATTTT
TRBV4-2	TRBD1	15	TRBJ2-5	.	CASSQGTGGRETQYF	TGTGCCAGCAGCCAAGGGACAGGGGGCCGAGAGACCCAGTACTTC
TRBV5-4	.	14	TRBJ2-3	few	CASSLAQGVGTQYF	TGTGCCAGCAGCTTGGCGCAGGGCGTCGGTACGCAGTATTTT
TRBV7-9	.	12	TRBJ2-4	.	CASSSVEDIQYF	TGTGCCAGCAGCTCCGTTGAGGACATTCAGTACTTC
TRBV15	.	15	TRBJ1-3	.	CATSRDIVSGNTIYF	TGTGCCACCAGCAGAGATATAGTCTCTGGAAACACCATATATTTT
TRBV4-1	.	19	TRBJ2-2	.	CASSWRGRTGQTNTGELFF	TGCGCCAGCAGCTGGCGGGGACGAACGGGACAGACGAACACCGGGGAGCTGTTTTTT
TRBV9	TRBD1	15	TRBJ1-1	.	CASSARQGSNTEAFF	TGTGCCAGCAGCGCAAGACAGGGATCGAACACTGAAGCTTTCTTT
TRBV3-1/TRBV3-2	TRBD1	17	TRBJ2-5	.	CASSQETGQGAGVTQYF	TGTGCCAGCAGCCAAGAAACGGGACAGGGGGCGGGGGTGACCCAGTACTTC
TRBV14	.	15	TRBJ1-3	.	CASSPSGEAGNTIYF	TGTGCCAGCAGCCCCTCCGGGGAAGCTGGAAACACCATATATTTT
TRBV6-2/TRBV6-3	.	18	TRBJ2-1	.	CASSYSPPTTLLYNEQFF	TGTGCCAGCAGTTACTCCCCACCGACTACCCTTTTATACAATGAGCAGTTCTTC
TRBV27	.	12	TRBJ1-2	.	CASSFRGYGYTF	TGTGCCAGCAGTTTTCGGGGGTATGGCTACACCTTC
TRBV28	.	14	TRBJ2-1	once	CASSFFRGANEQFF	TGTGCCAGCAGTTTCTTCAGGGGTGCCAATGAGCAGTTCTTC
TRBV29-1	TRBD1	13	TRBJ1-1	few	CSAVGQGGVGAFF	TGCAGCGCCGTTGGACAGGGAGGTGTTGGAGCTTTCTTT
TRBV5-1	.	17	TRBJ1-3	.	CASSLVGGGSSGNTIYF	TGCGCCAGCAGCTTGGTGGGGGGTGGAAGCTCTGGAAACACCATATATTTT
TRBV10-3	TRBD2	16	TRBJ2-3	.	CAISPGTSGSTDTQYF	TGTGCCATCAGTCCTGGGACTAGCGGTTCCACAGATACGCAGTATTTT
TRBV5-6	.	12	TRBJ1-4	once	CASSTVNEKLFF	TGTGCCAGCTCGACAGTTAATGAAAAACTGTTTTTT
TRBV3-1/TRBV3-2	.	11	TRBJ1-1	.	CASSHSGEAFF	TGTGCCAGCAGCCACAGTGGTGAAGCTTTCTTT
TRBV7-8	.	16	TRBJ2-5	few	CASSLESGRRTETQYF	TGTGCCAGCAGCTTAGAGTCAGGTCGTCGAACCGAGACCCAGTACTTC
TRBV5-6	.	16	TRBJ2-1	.	CASSQPTESSYNEQFF	TGTGCCAGCAGCCAACCAACAGAGAGCTCCTACAATGAGCAGTTCTTC
TRBV25-1	TRBD2	17	TRBJ2-1	many	CASSEISRTSAYNEQFF	TGTGCCAGCAGTGAAATTTCGAGGACTAGCGCCTACAATGAGCAGTTCTTC
TRBV19	.	13	TRBJ2-5	.	CASSISHQETQYF	TGTGCCAGTAGTATATCTCACCAAGAGACCCAGTACTTC
TRBV6-6	.	13	TRBJ1-1	.	CASSTGQNTEAFF	TGTGCCAGCAGCACCGGACAGAACACTGAAGCTTTCTTT
TRBV7-2	TRBD2	16	TRBJ2-2	.	CASSTLAGRNTGELFF	TGTGCCAGCAGCACACTAGCGGGGAGGAACACCGGGGAGCTGTTTTTT
TRBV6-4	.	14	TRBJ2-3	.	CASSDGESTDTQYF	TGTGCCAGCAGTGACGGGGAGAGCACAGATACGCAGTATTTT
TRBV4-3	TRBD1	15	TRBJ1-1	few	CASSQSGQGPYEAFF	TGCGCCAGCAGCCAGTCGGGACAGGGGCCTTACGAAGCTTTCTTT
TRBV29-1	.	13	TRBJ1-2	.	CSVTGEANYGYTF	TGCAGCGTCACAGGTGAAGCTAACTATGGCTACACCTTC
TRBV7-9	TRBD2	15	TRBJ2-5	.	CASSVGLAVQETQYF	TGTGCCAGCAGCGTCGGACTAGCGGTACAAGAGACCCAGTACTTC
TRBV7-3	.	13	TRBJ2-2	.	CASSSGGTGELFF	TGTGCCAGCAGCTCCGGGGGCACCGGGGAGCTGTTTTTT
TRBV7-8	TRBD2	16	TRBJ2-1	.	CASSASRVSAGGQQFF	TGTGCCAGCAGCGCCAGCAGGGTAAGCGCGGGAGGACAACAGTTCTTC
TRBV20-1	TRBD1	11	TRBJ1-1	.	CSARQGFEAFF	TGCAGTGCAAGACAGGGTTTTGAAGCTTTCTTT
TRBV24-1	.	16	TRBJ1-2	.	CATSDPTIGGGYGYTF	TGTGCCACCAGTGATCCGACCATCGGCGGGGGCTATGGCTACACCTTC
TRBV29-1	TRBD2	16	TRBJ2-2	.	CSVEGLAGPNTGELFF	TGCAGCGTTGAAGGGCTAGCGGGGCCGAACACCGGGGAGCTGTTTTTT
TRBV9	TRBD1	17	TRBJ1-2	.	CASSVDGTGGALRGYTF	TGTGCCAGCAGCGTAGACGGGACAGGGGGCGCCTTGCGTGGCTACACCTTC
TRBV4-2	TRBD2	16	TRBJ2-7	.	CASSQDPSGGFSEQYF	TGTGCCAGCAGCCAAGATCCCAGCGGGGGGTTCTCCGAGCAGTACTTC
TRBV6-5	.	14	TRBJ2-2	.	CASRNRVATGELFF	TGTGCCAGCAGAAACAGGGTGGCCACCGGGGAGCTGTTTTTT
TRBV5-4	TRBD1	15	TRBJ1-2	.	CASSLGQGTGGGYTF	TGTGCCAGCAGCTTGGGACAGGGGACGGGTGGGGGCTACACCTTC